These T cell receptor beta chains were read from a single sample in a study of T cell changes during pregnancy in multiple sclerosis. Assay used: immunoSEQ multiplex PCR; TCRdb lists only in-frame clones, some missing. Of 90,000 to 95,000 clones listed, over 85% are singletons. Source: peripheral blood, taken in the first trimester of pregnancy. The receptors here all came from a female donor with multiple sclerosis, enrolled in a pregnancy study. Both conserved end residues are part of each CDR3. The order of the fields is J gene, D gene, V gene, clone size, CDR3 DNA, CDR3 protein. A D gene is named only where the DNA matches it firmly. Rows give clone size only sometimes, using once, few, many, or a class for an expanded clone.

>TRBJ1-2|TRBD1|TRBV6-5|.
TGTGCCAGCAGTTACTCTGTAGGGACAGGACTTCCTTGGTACACCTTC
CASSYSVGTGLPWYTF
>TRBJ2-2|.|TRBV2|.
TGTGCCAGCAGTGAATATTGGGGAGTGGGCACCGGGGAGCTGTTTTTT
CASSEYWGVGTGELFF
>TRBJ1-3|.|TRBV21-1|.
TGTGCCAGCAGCTTTGACCGTCACAGCCCAAACTCTGGAAACACCATATATTTT
CASSFDRHSPNSGNTIYF
>TRBJ2-7|TRBD2|TRBV4-1|.
TGCGCCAGCAGCCAAGTGAGCGGGGGGACGACCTACGAGCAGTACTTC
CASSQVSGGTTYEQYF
>TRBJ1-4|.|TRBV2|.
TGTGCCAGCGAGCGGGTTAAGGGCACAACTAATGAAAAACTGTTTTTT
CASERVKGTTNEKLFF
>TRBJ2-2|TRBD1|TRBV27|.
TGTGCCAGCAGCCCCGGGACAGGGGTCACCGGGGAGCTGTTTTTT
CASSPGTGVTGELFF
>TRBJ1-5|.|TRBV19|.
TGTGCCAGTAGTATAGGGACACGGGGCAATCAGCCCCAGCATTTT
CASSIGTRGNQPQHF
>TRBJ2-5|.|TRBV6-1|.
TGTGCCAGCAGTATTGGGACTTCCCTGGAGACCCAGTACTTC
CASSIGTSLETQYF
>TRBJ2-7|.|TRBV27|.
TGTGCCAGCAGTAAACAGGGTTCCAACGAGCAGTACTTC
CASSKQGSNEQYF
>TRBJ2-3|TRBD2|TRBV7-6|.
TGTGCCAGCAGCTCCTCTAGCGGGGGGGTCCTCGGGGACACAGATACGCAGTATTTT
CASSSSSGGVLGDTDTQYF
>TRBJ2-3|TRBD2|TRBV2|.
TGTGCCAGCAGTGCAGGGCGGGGGGGCACAGATACGCAGTATTTT
CASSAGRGGTDTQYF
>TRBJ2-1|TRBD1|TRBV9|.
TGTGCCAGCAGCGTAGGGTCGGGCAGGGGGCTTGGTGAGCAGTTCTTC
CASSVGSGRGLGEQFF
>TRBJ2-7|TRBD2|TRBV7-2|.
TGTGCCAGCAGCTTAGAGGAACTAGCGGGGGTTCGCTACGAGCAGTACTTC
CASSLEELAGVRYEQYF
>TRBJ1-5|.|TRBV19|.
TGTGCCAGTAGTGTGCAGGGTAATCAGCCCCAGCATTTT
CASSVQGNQPQHF
>TRBJ1-2|TRBD1|TRBV10-3|.
TGTGCCATCAGTGAGTCAACAGGGGTTAGTGGCTACACCTTC
CAISESTGVSGYTF
>TRBJ1-3|.|TRBV9|.
TGTGCCAGCAGCGATACGGACAGACCCTTCTCTGGAAACACCATATATTTT
CASSDTDRPFSGNTIYF
>TRBJ1-2|TRBD1|TRBV29-1|.
TGCAGCGTTTCGACAGGGAACTATGGCTACACCTTC
CSVSTGNYGYTF
>TRBJ1-2|.|TRBV4-1|.
TGCGCCAGCAGCCAAGGGGTTGTCACAGGGCGTGGCTACACCTTC
CASSQGVVTGRGYTF
>TRBJ1-1|.|TRBV5-1|.
TGCGCCAGCACCACATCCGGGCGCCAGGGGAACACTGAAGCTTTCTTT
CASTTSGRQGNTEAFF
>TRBJ1-1|.|TRBV1|.
TGCACCAGCAGCCCTCCGGGAGGCGTGAACACTGAAGCTTTCTTT
CTSSPPGGVNTEAFF
>TRBJ2-1|.|TRBV19|.
TGTGCCAGTAGCCCTGCTACCCTCGGGGTGAATGAGCAGTTCTTC
CASSPATLGVNEQFF
>TRBJ2-2|.|TRBV13|few
TGTGCCAGCAGACCCGACAGTTCCGCCGGGGAGCTGTTTTTT
CASRPDSSAGELFF
>TRBJ2-1|.|TRBV27|.
TGTGCCAGCAGTTTATCACGCAGGGGGGATGAGCAGTTCTTC
CASSLSRRGDEQFF
>TRBJ2-5|TRBD2|TRBV5-1|.
TGCGCCAGCAGCTTGGTTCTAGCGGGGTTAGAGACCCAGTACTTC
CASSLVLAGLETQYF
>TRBJ2-3|TRBD2|TRBV19|.
TGTGCCAGTAGTCCCGGACTAGCGGGAGCGGATACGCAGTATTTT
CASSPGLAGADTQYF
>TRBJ2-2|TRBD1|TRBV5-1|.
TGCGCCAGCAGCTTGGGGACAGGGTTGACCGGGGAGCTGTTTTTT
CASSLGTGLTGELFF
>TRBJ1-5|.|TRBV6-4|.
TGTGCCGCCGCGGGAGGTCAGCCCCAGCATTTT
CAAAGGQPQHF
>TRBJ1-6|TRBD1|TRBV6-5|few
TGTGCCAGCAGCCAAGGACAGGGAAGCTCACCCCTCCACTTT
CASSQGQGSSPLHF
>TRBJ2-5|.|TRBV19|once
TGTGCCAGTCAGGGGCGAGAGACCCAGTACTTC
CASQGRETQYF
>TRBJ2-3|.|TRBV7-3|.
TGTGCCAGCAGCTTATCGGGACTCGGAACAGATACGCAGTATTTT
CASSLSGLGTDTQYF
>TRBJ2-2|.|TRBV6-5|.
TGTGCCAGCACCCTCGACAGCCCGAACACCGGGGAGCTGTTTTTT
CASTLDSPNTGELFF
>TRBJ2-2|TRBD2|TRBV2|.
TGTGCCAGCAGTGAAGCGCGGTCGGGGGGGCCACGAGACCCCGGGGAGCTGTTTTTT
CASSEARSGGPRDPGELFF
>TRBJ2-7|TRBD2|TRBV7-8|.
TGTGCCAGCAGCTTAGAAGCGGGGGGGCGCTACGAGCAGTACTTC
CASSLEAGGRYEQYF
>TRBJ1-2|.|TRBV4-2|.
TGTGCCAGCAGCCAAGGCCCAGGGGTTCCCCTTTCTGATGGCTACACCTTC
CASSQGPGVPLSDGYTF
>TRBJ1-2|TRBD1|TRBV7-6|.
TGTGCCAGCAGACTTAGTGGACAGGGGGCTGCTAACTATGGCTACACCTTC
CASRLSGQGAANYGYTF
>TRBJ1-6|.|TRBV10-3|.
TGTGCCATCAGTGAGTCGATTGCGGGCCCCCTCCACTTT
CAISESIAGPLHF
>TRBJ2-7|.|TRBV5-1|.
TGCGCCAGCAGCTTGGTGGGGGCGGATCAAGGGTTTTATGAGCAGTACTTC
CASSLVGADQGFYEQYF
>TRBJ1-3|.|TRBV19|.
TGTGCCAGTAGTATCAACATCTCTGGAAACACCATATATTTT
CASSINISGNTIYF
>TRBJ2-3|.|TRBV2|.
TGTGCCAGCAGAGCGCGACTAGGTTTGGGCACAGATACGCAGTATTTT
CASRARLGLGTDTQYF
>TRBJ2-7|TRBD1|TRBV5-4|.
TGTGCCAGCAGCTTGGAGGGACAGGGGGAGCAGTACTTC
CASSLEGQGEQYF
>TRBJ2-1|.|TRBV2|.
TGTGCCAGCAGTGAGGCTAGCAATTCCCACAATGAGCAGTTCTTC
CASSEASNSHNEQFF
>TRBJ2-2|TRBD1|TRBV7-3|.
TGTGCCAGCAGCTTAATGACAGGGGCCGGGGAGCTGTTTTTT
CASSLMTGAGELFF
>TRBJ2-7|TRBD2|TRBV7-8|.
TGTGCCAGCAGCCCAACTCCGGGACTAGGCTACGAGCAGTACTTC
CASSPTPGLGYEQYF
>TRBJ1-4|.|TRBV27|.
TGTGCCAGCAGTCCGACCACAGGACCAAATGAAAAACTGTTTTTT
CASSPTTGPNEKLFF
>TRBJ2-5|TRBD1|TRBV29-1|.
TGCTCGGCAAACAGGGGGCACGCGGAGACCCAGTACTTC
CSANRGHAETQYF
>TRBJ2-3|.|TRBV7-2|.
TGTGCCAGCAGCTTAGCTAGCGCGGATACGCAGTATTTT
CASSLASADTQYF
>TRBJ1-1|TRBD1|TRBV5-6|.
TGTGCCAGCAGCTTTGGGTTGGGACAGGGGAACACTGAAGCTTTCTTT
CASSFGLGQGNTEAFF
>TRBJ1-1|.|TRBV5-1|.
TGCGCCAGCAGCTCGCTGTGGGCCACAGAGAACACTGAAGCTTTCTTT
CASSSLWATENTEAFF
>TRBJ2-2|.|TRBV5-4|.
TGTGCCAGCAGCCAGGATGACGGGGAGCTGTTTTTT
CASSQDDGELFF
>TRBJ1-3|.|TRBV5-1|.
TGCGCCAGCAGCTTGGCCCCCGGGGTTCGAGGCGGAAACACCATATATTTT
CASSLAPGVRGGNTIYF
>TRBJ1-1|.|TRBV5-1|once
TGCGCCAGCAGCAGGACAGTAAACGCTGAAGCTTTCTTT
CASSRTVNAEAFF